The clone carrying this T cell receptor beta chain has more than one count but fewer than ten. Its antigen is still unknown. The record originates from a study of T cells in Graves' hyperthyroidism and ophthalmopathy. Study observations and caveats: The majority of expanded thyroid clonotypes above 0.001 also appeared in blood.

With V trimmed by 5 bases and J by 4 bases, 9 bases remained unmatched. Looked up from germline, CDR1 is SGHAT and CDR2 is FQNNGV. The CDR3 sequence is 16 residues long. The diagnostic basis comprised clinical symptoms, serum thyroxine and TRAb, thyroid ultrasound and orbital computed tomography. Cells are PBMCs isolated from more than 8.5 ml of fresh blood. It was RNA transcripts that yielded the amplified TCR beta CDR3 regions. A first-round RT-PCR of the TCR CDR3 used the HTBI primer set. TCRdb reanalysed the multiplex PCR reads using MiXCR and keeps one entry per CDR3 protein. There are approximately 400,000 distinct CDR3 sequences in the sample; around a sixth occur only once, and 35% to 45% lies in the top ten.

The receptor comes from a man younger than 30 with Graves' ophthalmopathy. The chain couples TRBV11-2 to TRBJ2-1, with 9 bases aligning to TRBD2. What was sequenced was blood. In DNA, the CDR3 is TGTGCCAGCAGCCAACCCGGGACTAGCCGGTACAATGAGCAGTTCTTC. This codes for CASSQPGTSRYNEQFF.